The T cell receptor beta chain under discussion was sequenced for a study of sequential checkpoint blockade in melanoma (dated by TCRdb to the late 2010s). For the wider study: Patients were randomized 1:1 to first-line nivolumab followed by ipilimumab (arm A) or ipilimumab followed by nivolumab (arm B). Both trial sequences were followed by maintenance nivolumab.

Points the paper makes about the study in general: The response-prediction model combining TCR metrics and mutation burden needs validation in larger, independent patient cohorts.

TCRbeta CDR3 regions were immunosequenced from genomic DNA with the immunoSEQ Assay. Prior to high-throughput sequencing, genomic DNA was amplified by bias-controlled multiplex PCR. As for the original processing: To quantify the absolute abundance of each unique TCRbeta CDR3 region, the sequences were collapsed and filtered. Clonality, defined as 1 minus Pielou's evenness, was calculated using only productive rearrangements. A previously published method was used to identify clones with significantly greater frequencies in on-treatment samples than in baseline samples. What TCRdb holds here is the immuneACCESS table cut down to in-frame rearrangements. Part of the clones is not present; checked against another copy, under half of the missing clones reflect an unresolved V gene, and the others are unexplained. That table supplies the V and J calls and clone size; D and trimming were determined from the DNA. For this sample there are 25,000 to 30,000 clones; over 80% appear just once. In total, the top ten clones hold 17% of the sample.

Concerning this clone itself: The clone's antigen remains unknown. No base-level quality is on record; no much larger clone is a single base apart.

Explained via the paper, the treatment or condition label denotes: randomized to nivolumab then ipilimumab (arm A) or the reverse (arm B). None of the trial patients had been given prior DNA-damaging chemotherapy. A FACS Aria II flow cytometer was used to sort live CD3+CD8+ cells that were negative for CD19 and CD56 from thawed PBMCs. The samples were obtained from melanoma patients enrolled in CheckMate 064, an open-label, randomized phase II trial testing sequential checkpoint blockade. Peripheral blood mononuclear cells were collected by leukapheresis, purified using Ficoll-Paque, and frozen in human serum containing approximately 9.8% DMSO. Purity of sorted blood CD3+CD8+ cells was verified at >95% immediately after sorting, followed by DNA extraction. Inclusive of the bounding cysteine and phenylalanine, the CDR3 is 15 residues long. This entry keeps only the CDR3 DNA: 45 bases, framed from base 1. The junction shows trimming of 4 bases on V and 4 bases on J, and the gene matches do not reach 9 bases of it. The germline V gene (reference sequence) gives CDR1 as LNHDA and CDR2 as SQIVND.

The rearranged segments are TRBV19 and TRBJ1-2, with TRBD1 identical over 7 junction bases. Sample: CD8+ T cells sorted from blood (inferred from file names), taken from a patient given nivolumab and ipilimumab in sequence. This clonotype originated in a human donor with melanoma. The nucleotide sequence is TGTGCCAGTAGTAATACAGGGGTTTTATCCTATGGCTACACCTTC. Its translation reads: CASSNTGVLSYGYTF. The entire variable domain, with the stretches around the CDR3 drawn from the reference TRBV19 and TRBJ1-2 proteins, is DGGITQSPKYLFRKEGQNVTLSCEQNLNHDAMYWYRQDPGQGLRLIYYSQIVNDFQKGDIAEGYSVSREKKESFPLTVTSAQKNPTAFYLCASSNTGVLSYGYTFGSGTRLTVV.